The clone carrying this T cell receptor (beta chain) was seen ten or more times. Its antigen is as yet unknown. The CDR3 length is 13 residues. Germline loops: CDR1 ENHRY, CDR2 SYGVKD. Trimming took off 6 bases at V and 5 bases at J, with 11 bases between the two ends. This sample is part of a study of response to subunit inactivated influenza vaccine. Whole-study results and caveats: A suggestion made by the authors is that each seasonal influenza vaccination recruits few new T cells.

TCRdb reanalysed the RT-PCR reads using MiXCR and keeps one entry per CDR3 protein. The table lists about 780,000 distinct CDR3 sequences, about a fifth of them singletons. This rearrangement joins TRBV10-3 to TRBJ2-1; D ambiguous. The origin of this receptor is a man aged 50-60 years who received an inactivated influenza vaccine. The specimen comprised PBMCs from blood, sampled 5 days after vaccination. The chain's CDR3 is CAIRQNVNNEQFF. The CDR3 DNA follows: TGTGCCATCAGACAGAACGTTAACAATGAGCAGTTCTTC.